Reported below is one T cell receptor beta chain. The data belong to a study of blood T cell repertoires in COVID-19. Across the study: The study drew acute and convalescent COVID-19 samples from the United States, Italy and Spain.

Trimming at V came to 3 bases and at J to 5 bases, leaving 7 bases not matched to a gene. Germline assignment: CDR1 KGHDR and CDR2 SFDVKD. The CDR3 has 18 residues. Assay used: immunoSEQ multiplex PCR; TCRdb lists only in-frame clones, some missing. The repertoire holds around 160,000 clones, with around 87% as singletons. This clonotype was obtained from an elderly man with acute or convalescent COVID-19. Sequencing input: peripheral blood. The chain carries TRBV24-1 and TRBJ2-2, with 14 positions matching TRBD2. The CDR3 sequence is CATSDPTSGGAPTGELFF. The DNA for the CDR3 is TGTGCCACCAGTGATCCGACTAGCGGGGGGGCCCCAACCGGGGAGCTGTTTTTT.